This TCR beta chain was recorded in a study of CD8 T cells in ankylosing spondylitis. It was by quantitative 5'-RACE with molecular barcodes that TCR beta libraries were made. From the 5' RACE reads, TCRdb called clonotypes with MiXCR, one entry per CDR3 protein. Altogether about 240,000 distinct CDR3 sequences are present, around 10% being singletons, with the ten largest covering approximately 6.6%. The study's findings and limits: Past studies reported some motif variants in reactive arthritis synovial fluid and blood.

The germline V gene has CDR1 SGHKS and CDR2 YYEKEE (reference sequence). The CDR3 runs to 14 residues. Deletions cut 3 bases from V and 4 bases from J, with 13 bases between. This clonotype was seen repeatedly, ten times or more. Its target is unknown. This receptor was obtained from a male donor with ankylosing spondylitis or in good health (not recorded which). V usage is TRBV5-5 and J usage is TRBJ2-5; maybe TRBD1 (6 bases). Sequencing input: blood, either unsorted or a sorted T cell fraction (not recorded which). Written as DNA, the CDR3 is TGTGCCAGCAGCTCGGCACAGGGTCGAGAGACCCAGTACTTC. Its protein is CASSSAQGRETQYF. Combining the CDR3 with reference TRBV5-5 and TRBJ2-5 gives the whole variable domain DAGVTQSPTHLIKTRGQQVTLRCSPISGHKSVSWYQQVLGQGPQFIFQYYEKEERGRGNFPDRFSARQFPNYSSELNVNALLLGDSALYLCASSSAQGRETQYFGPGTRLLVL.